The rows below give T cell receptor beta chains drawn from one sample of a study of blood T cell repertoires in COVID-19. The method was immunoSEQ multiplex PCR; TCRdb's version includes in-frame clones alone and lacks a portion of them. The table records 110,000 to 150,000 clones, around 80% of them present only once. The source material was peripheral blood. The receptors were gathered from a woman aged 60-75 years with acute or convalescent COVID-19. The CDR3 runs from the conserved cysteine through the conserved F or W.

v_gene	CDR3aa
TRBV20-1	CARGGETQYF
TRBV28	CASSVRELHTGELFF
TRBV7-8	CASSPWTSGRHEQFF
TRBV9	CASSSSGQGAEEQYF
TRBV29-1	CSVEYRGSNDEQFF
TRBV18	CASSPLDSYLTEAFF
TRBV11-2	CASSLVLNTEAFF
TRBV4-2	CASSQGQVLYGYTF
TRBV7-2	CASSLSGGLKTGELFF
TRBV11-2	CASSPCLGTGMCTGELFF
TRBV7-9	CASSPPGSYNEQFF
TRBV9	CASSVEGRGADTQYF
TRBV6-6	CASSSLQVSSYEQYF
TRBV5-1	CASSFTSGRRETQYF
TRBV18	CASSKNRGRDTEAFF
TRBV5-4	CASSTGLAGGFAGELFF
TRBV27	CASSPPAGRGYEQYF
TRBV19	CASSTTRQGGTEAFF
TRBV12-3/TRBV12-4	CASSLNREQYF
TRBV5-1	CASRLAGMNEQFF
TRBV30	CAWSVGTGFSYNEQFF
TRBV25-1	CASSRMGQNTEAFF
TRBV7-3	CASSLTSTGNTIYF
TRBV5-6	CASSLGRTGVGEKLFF
TRBV15	CATRAVGEETQYF
TRBV2	CASSLSADTQYF
TRBV2	CASSGDRGYEQYF
TRBV2	CASGDRASGNTIYF
TRBV5-1	CASLPPGGETQYF
TRBV10-3	CAIGQGYSTEAFF
TRBV20-1	CSASKSQGSHEQFF
TRBV28	CASSSIRGRRRSRYGYTF
TRBV6-6	CASSYQEVDTQYF
TRBV4-1	CASRPRDRQETQYF
TRBV7-2	CASSLSSGGGDEQFF
TRBV15	CATSSPGTSGPYNEQFF
TRBV27	CASSDYRQGYTF
TRBV16	CASSPPRQETQYF
TRBV11-3	CASSAGLAGDRYNEQFF
TRBV2	CASSAEGNEQFF
TRBV9	CASSVSTSGRGSFEQFF
TRBV5-4	CASSLQGNNQPQHF
TRBV18	CASSRQRDTDTQYF
TRBV7-8	CASSLGGQAGPGFGYTF
TRBV5-1	CASSSGLADNEQFF
TRBV5-6	CASSFFGKGSDTQYF
TRBV5-1	CASSLVHGGAGAYEQYF
TRBV7-2	CASSGTGTRNTEAFF
TRBV24-1	CASFRPTSELDEQFF
TRBV2	CASTRLAGPAYEQYF
TRBV6-6	CASTFRDRVEQYF
TRBV5-1	CASSLGTGSTGELFF
TRBV6-5	CASSSDRGVNTEAFF